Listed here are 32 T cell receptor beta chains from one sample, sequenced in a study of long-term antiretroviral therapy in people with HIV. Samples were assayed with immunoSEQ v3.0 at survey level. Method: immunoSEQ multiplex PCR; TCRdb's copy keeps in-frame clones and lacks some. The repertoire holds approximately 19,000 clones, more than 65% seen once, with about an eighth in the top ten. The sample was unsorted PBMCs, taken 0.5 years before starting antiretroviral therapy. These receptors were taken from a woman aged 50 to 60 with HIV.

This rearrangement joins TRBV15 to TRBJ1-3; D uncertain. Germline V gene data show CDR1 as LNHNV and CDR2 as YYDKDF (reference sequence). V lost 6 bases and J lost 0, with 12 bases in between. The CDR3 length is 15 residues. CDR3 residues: CATSPQPNSGNTIYF. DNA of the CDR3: TGTGCCACCAGTCCCCAGCCGAACTCTGGAAACACCATATATTTT.

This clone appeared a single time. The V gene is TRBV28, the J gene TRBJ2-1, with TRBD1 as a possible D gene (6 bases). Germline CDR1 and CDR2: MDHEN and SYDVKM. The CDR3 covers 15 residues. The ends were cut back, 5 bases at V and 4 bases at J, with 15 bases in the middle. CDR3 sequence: CASSPPGTKYNEQFF. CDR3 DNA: TGTGCCAGCAGTCCCCCCGGGACAAAGTACAATGAGCAGTTCTTC.

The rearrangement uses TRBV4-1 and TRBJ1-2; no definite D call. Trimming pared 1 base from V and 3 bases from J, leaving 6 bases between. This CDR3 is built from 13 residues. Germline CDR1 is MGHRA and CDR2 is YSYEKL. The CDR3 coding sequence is TGCGCCAGCAGCCAAGCCCAAGACTATGGCTACACCTTC. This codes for CASSQAQDYGYTF.

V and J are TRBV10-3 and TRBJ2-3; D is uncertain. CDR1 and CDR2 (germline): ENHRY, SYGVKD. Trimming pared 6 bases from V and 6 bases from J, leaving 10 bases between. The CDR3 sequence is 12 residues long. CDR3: CAISGSVDTQYF. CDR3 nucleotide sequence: TGTGCCATCAGCGGCAGCGTTGATACGCAGTATTTT.

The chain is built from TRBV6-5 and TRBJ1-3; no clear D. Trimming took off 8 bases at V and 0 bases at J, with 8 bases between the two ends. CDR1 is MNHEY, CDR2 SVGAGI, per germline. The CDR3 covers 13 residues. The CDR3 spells CASSGNSGNTIYF. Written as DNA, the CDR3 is TGTGCCAGCTCGGGCAACTCTGGAAACACCATATATTTT.

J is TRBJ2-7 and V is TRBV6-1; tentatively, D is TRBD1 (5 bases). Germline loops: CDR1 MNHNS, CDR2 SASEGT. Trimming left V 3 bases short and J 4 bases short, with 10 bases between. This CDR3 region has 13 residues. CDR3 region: CASSESDKYEQYV. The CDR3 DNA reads TGTGCCAGCAGTGAGTCGGACAAGTACGAGCAGTACGTC.

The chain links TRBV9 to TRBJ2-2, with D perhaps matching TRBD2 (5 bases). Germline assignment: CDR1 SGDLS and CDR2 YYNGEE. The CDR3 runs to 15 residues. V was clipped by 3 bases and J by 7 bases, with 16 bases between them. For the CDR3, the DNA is TGTGCCAGCAGCGCTCCAGGACTGGTCCACGGGGAGCTGTTTTTT. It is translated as CASSAPGLVHGELFF.

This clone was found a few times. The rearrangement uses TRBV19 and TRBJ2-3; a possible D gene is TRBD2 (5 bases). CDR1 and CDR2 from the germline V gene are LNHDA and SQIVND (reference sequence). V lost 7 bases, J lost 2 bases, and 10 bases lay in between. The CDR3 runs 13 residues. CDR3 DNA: TGTGCCAGTAAGTTGAGGGCCACAGATACGCAGTATTTT. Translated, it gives CASKLRATDTQYF.

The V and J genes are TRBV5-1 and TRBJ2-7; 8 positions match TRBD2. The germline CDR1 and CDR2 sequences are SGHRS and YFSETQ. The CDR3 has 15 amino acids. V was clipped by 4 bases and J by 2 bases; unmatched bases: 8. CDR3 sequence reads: CASSLGGGRAYEQYF. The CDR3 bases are TGCGCCAGCAGCCTCGGGGGGGGGCGAGCCTACGAGCAGTACTTC.

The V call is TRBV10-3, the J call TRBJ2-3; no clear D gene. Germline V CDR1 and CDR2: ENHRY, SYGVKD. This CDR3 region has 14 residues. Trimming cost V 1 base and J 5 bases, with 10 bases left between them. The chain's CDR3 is CAISEFSRGDTQYF. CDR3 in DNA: TGTGCCATCAGTGAGTTCTCCAGAGGAGATACGCAGTATTTT.

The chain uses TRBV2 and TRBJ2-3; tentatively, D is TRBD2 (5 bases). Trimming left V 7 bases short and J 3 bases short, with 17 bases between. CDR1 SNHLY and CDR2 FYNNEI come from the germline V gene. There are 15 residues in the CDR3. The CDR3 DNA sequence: TGTGCCAGCACCCGCGGGTTGGACGGGACAGATACGCAGTATTTT. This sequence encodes CASTRGLDGTDTQYF.

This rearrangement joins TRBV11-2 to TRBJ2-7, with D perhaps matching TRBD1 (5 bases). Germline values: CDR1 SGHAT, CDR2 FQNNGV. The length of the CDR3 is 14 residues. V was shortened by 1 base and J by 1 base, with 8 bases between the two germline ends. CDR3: CASSLAAGSYEQYV. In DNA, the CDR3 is TGTGCCAGCAGCTTAGCCGCAGGGTCCTACGAGCAGTACGTC.

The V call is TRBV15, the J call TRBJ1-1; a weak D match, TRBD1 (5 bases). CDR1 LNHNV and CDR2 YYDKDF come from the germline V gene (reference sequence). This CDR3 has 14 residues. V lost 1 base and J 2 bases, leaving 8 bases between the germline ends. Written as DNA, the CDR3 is TGTGCCACCAGCAGAGGGGACGGCAACACTGAAGCTTTCTTT. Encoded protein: CATSRGDGNTEAFF.

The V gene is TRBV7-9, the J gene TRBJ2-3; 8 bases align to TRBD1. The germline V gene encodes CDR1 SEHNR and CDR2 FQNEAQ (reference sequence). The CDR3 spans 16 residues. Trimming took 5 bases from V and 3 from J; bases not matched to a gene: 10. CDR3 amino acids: CASSRTDRAYTDTQYF. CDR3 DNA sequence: TGTGCCAGCAGCAGGACGGACAGGGCTTATACAGATACGCAGTATTTT.

The CDR3 nucleotides are TGCGCCAGCAGTGGAGGGCAGAATGAGCAGTTCTTC. This sequence encodes CASSGGQNEQFF. The gene calls are TRBV10-1 and TRBJ2-1; tentative D call: TRBD2 (5 bases). From germline, CDR1 is WNHNN and CDR2 SYGVQD (reference sequence). The CDR3 has 12 amino acids. V dropped 4 bases and J dropped 7 bases, with 8 bases sitting between them.

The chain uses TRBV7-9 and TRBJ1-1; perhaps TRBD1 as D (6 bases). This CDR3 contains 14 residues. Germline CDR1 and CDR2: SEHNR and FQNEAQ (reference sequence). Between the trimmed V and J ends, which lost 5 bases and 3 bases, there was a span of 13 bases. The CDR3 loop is CASSHRQVDTEAFF. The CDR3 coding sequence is TGTGCCAGCAGCCACAGACAGGTCGACACTGAAGCTTTCTTT.

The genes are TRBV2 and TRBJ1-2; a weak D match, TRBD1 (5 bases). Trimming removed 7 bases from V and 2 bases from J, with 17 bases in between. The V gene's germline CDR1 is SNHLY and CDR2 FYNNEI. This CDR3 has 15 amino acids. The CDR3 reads CASNGGRGSNYGYTF. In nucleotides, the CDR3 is TGTGCCAGCAACGGAGGGAGGGGCTCCAACTATGGCTACACCTTC. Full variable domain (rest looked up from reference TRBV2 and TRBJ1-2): EPEVTQTPSHQVTQMGQEVILRCVPISNHLYFYWYRQILGQKVEFLVSFYNNEISEKSEIFDDQFSVERPDGSNFTLKIRSTKLEDSAMYFCASNGGRGSNYGYTFGSGTRLTVV.

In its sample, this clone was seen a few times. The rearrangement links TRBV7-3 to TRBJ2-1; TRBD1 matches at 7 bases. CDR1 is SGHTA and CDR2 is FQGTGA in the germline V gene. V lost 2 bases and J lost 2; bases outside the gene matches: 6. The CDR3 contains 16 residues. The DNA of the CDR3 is TGTGCCAGCAGCTTAGGGGGCGACAGGGCCTACAATGAGCAGTTCTTC. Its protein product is CASSLGGDRAYNEQFF.

The CDR3 is CASSTRTSTPGGNEQFF. CDR3 DNA: TGTGCCAGCTCAACCAGGACTAGCACCCCAGGCGGCAATGAGCAGTTCTTC. The gene calls are TRBV18 and TRBJ2-1; 8 positions agree with TRBD2. V lost 5 bases to trimming and J lost 6 bases; unmatched junction nucleotides: 15. Germline CDR1 reads KGHSH; CDR2 reads LQKENI. CDR3 size: 17 residues.

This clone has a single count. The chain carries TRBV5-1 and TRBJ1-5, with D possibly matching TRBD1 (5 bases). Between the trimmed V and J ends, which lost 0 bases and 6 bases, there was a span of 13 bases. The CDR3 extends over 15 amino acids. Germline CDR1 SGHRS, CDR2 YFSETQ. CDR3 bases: TGCGCCAGCAGCTTGGGAGGGGAGTGGGTTCAGCCCCAGCATTTT. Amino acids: CASSLGGEWVQPQHF.

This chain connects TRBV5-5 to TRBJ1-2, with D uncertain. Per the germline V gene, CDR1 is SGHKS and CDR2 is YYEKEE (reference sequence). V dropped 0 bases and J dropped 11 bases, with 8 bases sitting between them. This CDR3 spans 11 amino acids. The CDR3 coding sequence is TGTGCCAGCAGCTTGGAACTCGGGTACACCTTC. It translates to CASSLELGYTF.

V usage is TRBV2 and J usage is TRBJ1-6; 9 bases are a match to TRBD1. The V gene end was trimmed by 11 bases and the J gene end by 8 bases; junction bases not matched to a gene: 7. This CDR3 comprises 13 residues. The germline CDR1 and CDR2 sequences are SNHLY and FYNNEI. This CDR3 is CALRDREHSPLHF. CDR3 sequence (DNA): TGTGCCCTTAGGGACAGGGAGCATTCACCCCTCCACTTT.

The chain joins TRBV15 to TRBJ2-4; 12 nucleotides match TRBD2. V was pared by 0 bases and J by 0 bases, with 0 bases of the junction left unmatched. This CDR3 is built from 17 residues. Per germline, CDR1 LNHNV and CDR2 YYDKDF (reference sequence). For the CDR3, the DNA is TGTGCCACCAGCAGAGAGACTAGCGGGGGAGCCAAAAACATTCAGTACTTC. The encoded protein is CATSRETSGGAKNIQYF.

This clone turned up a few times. The CDR3 DNA reads as TGCGCCAGCAGCTTTAGCGGGGGGGGATACGAGCAGTACTTC. Translated: CASSFSGGGYEQYF. The V gene is TRBV5-1, the J gene TRBJ2-7, with 11 bases aligning to TRBD2. The CDR3 spans 14 residues. Per germline, CDR1 SGHRS and CDR2 YFSETQ. The V segment lost 2 bases and the J segment 4 bases; nucleotides outside the gene matches: 2.

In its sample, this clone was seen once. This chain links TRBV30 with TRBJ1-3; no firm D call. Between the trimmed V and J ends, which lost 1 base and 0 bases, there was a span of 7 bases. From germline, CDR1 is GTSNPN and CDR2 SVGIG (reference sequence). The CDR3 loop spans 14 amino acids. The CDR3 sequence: CAWSAGASGNTIYF. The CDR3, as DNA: TGTGCCTGGAGTGCCGGAGCCTCTGGAAACACCATATATTTT.

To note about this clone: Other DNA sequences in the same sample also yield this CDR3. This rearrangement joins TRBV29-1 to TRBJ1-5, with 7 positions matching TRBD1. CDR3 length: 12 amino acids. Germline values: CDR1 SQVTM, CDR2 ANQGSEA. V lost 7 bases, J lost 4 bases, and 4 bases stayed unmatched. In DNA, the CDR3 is TGCAGCGCCGGGACAGTAAATCAGCCCCAGCATTTT. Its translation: CSAGTVNQPQHF.

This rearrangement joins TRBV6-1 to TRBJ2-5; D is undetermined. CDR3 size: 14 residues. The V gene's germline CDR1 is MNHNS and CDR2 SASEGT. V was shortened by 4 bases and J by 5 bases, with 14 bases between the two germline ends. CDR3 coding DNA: TGTGCCAGCAGTGCGAGTCGGGTGAGGGAGACCCAGTACTTC. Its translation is CASSASRVRETQYF.

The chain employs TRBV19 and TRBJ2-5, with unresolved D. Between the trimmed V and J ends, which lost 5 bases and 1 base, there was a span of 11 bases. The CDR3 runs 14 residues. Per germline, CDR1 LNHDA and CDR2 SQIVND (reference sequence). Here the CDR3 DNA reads TGTGCCAGTAGTCCTCGACCGGTCCAAGAGACCCAGTACTTC. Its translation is CASSPRPVQETQYF.

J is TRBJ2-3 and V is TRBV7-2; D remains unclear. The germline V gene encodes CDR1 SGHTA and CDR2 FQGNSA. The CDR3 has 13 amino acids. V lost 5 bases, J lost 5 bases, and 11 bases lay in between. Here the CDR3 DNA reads TGTGCCAGCAGCCGAAAAATCAGAGATACGCAGTATTTT. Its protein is CASSRKIRDTQYF.

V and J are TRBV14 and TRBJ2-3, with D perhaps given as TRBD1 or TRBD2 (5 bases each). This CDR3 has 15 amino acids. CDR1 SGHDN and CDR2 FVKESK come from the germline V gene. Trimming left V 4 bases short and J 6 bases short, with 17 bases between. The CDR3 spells CASSLRGGAIDTQYF. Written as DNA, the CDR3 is TGTGCCAGCAGCCTCCGGGGTGGGGCCATCGATACGCAGTATTTT.

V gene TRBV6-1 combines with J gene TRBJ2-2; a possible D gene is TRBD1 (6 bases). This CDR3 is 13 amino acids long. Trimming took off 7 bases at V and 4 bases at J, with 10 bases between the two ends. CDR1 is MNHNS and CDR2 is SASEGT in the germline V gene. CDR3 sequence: CASTRQVTGELFF. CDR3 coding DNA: TGTGCCAGCACCAGACAGGTCACCGGGGAGCTGTTTTTT.

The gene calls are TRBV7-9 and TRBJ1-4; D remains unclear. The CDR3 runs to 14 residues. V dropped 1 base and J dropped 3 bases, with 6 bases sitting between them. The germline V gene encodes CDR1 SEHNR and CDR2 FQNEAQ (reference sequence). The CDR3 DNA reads TGTGCCAGCAGCTTAGGAACAGCTAATGAAAAACTGTTTTTT. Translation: CASSLGTANEKLFF.